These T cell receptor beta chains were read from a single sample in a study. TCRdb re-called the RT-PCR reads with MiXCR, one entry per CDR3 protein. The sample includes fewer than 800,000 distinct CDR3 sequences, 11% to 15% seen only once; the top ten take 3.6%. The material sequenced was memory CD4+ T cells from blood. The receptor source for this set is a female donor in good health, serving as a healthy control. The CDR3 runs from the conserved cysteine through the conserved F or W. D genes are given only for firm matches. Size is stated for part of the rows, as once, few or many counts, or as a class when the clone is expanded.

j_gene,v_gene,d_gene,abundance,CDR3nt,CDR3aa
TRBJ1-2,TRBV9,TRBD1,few,TGTGCCAGCAGCCCTCAACCGGGACAGGGAGGAGGTGGCTACACCTTC,CASSPQPGQGGGGYTF
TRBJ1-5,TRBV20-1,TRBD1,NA,TGCAGTGCTAGGGGGACAGGGAACAATCAGCCCCAGCATTTT,CSARGTGNNQPQHF
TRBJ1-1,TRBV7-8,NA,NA,TGTGCCAGCAGCCCGGGGGTAGGTTGGTACACTGAAGCTTTCTTT,CASSPGVGWYTEAFF
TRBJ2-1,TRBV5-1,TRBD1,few,TGCGCCAGCAGCTTTTCACAGGGGAATGAGCAGTTCTTC,CASSFSQGNEQFF
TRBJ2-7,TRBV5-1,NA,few,TGCGCCAGCAGCTCGACAGGTCCCCCCTACGAGCAGTACTTC,CASSSTGPPYEQYF
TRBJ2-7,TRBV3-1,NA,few,TGTGCCAGCAGCCAATCCCCCGCGGACTACGAGCAGTACTTC,CASSQSPADYEQYF
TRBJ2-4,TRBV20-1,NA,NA,TGCAGTGCTATACCTTCTACAGGGTCTATACTAGCCAAAAACATTCAGTACTTC,CSAIPSTGSILAKNIQYF
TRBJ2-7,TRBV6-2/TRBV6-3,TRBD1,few,TGTGCCAGCAGCAAACAGGGGTGGGTCTACGAGCAGTACTTC,CASSKQGWVYEQYF
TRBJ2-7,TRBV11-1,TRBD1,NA,TGTGCCAGCACCCCGGGACAGGGGGCGAGGGAGCAGTACTTC,CASTPGQGAREQYF
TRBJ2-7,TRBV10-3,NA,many,TGTGCCATCAGTGAGTCGACCAGGGCCCACGAGCAGTACTTC,CAISESTRAHEQYF
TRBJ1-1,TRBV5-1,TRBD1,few,TGCGCCAGCAGTTTTGGTGAGGGACAGAGTGAAGCTTTCTTT,CASSFGEGQSEAFF
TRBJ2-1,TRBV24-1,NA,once,TGTGCCACCAGGGCCAGTCCCTACAATGAGCAGTTCTTC,CATRASPYNEQFF
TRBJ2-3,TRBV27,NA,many,TGTGCCAGCAGTTTCGGAGGACGAGAGATTAGTAGGCAGTATTTT,CASSFGGREISRQYF
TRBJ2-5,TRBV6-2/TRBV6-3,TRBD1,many,TGTGCCAGCTCCGGGACAGCTAAAGAGACCCAGTACTTC,CASSGTAKETQYF
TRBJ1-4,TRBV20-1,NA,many,TGCAGTGCTAGATCCGGGTCTGGTAATGAAAAACTGTTTTTT,CSARSGSGNEKLFF
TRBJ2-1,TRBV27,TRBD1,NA,TGTGCCAGCAGGAACGGACAGGGGGCCTACAATGAGCAGTTCTTC,CASRNGQGAYNEQFF
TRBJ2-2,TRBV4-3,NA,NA,TGCGCCAGCAGCCCCTTAGGGCAGTGGGGGGCCGGGGAGCTGTTTTTT,CASSPLGQWGAGELFF
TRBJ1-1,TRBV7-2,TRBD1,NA,TGTGCCAGCAGCAAAGTCCTTCTCCGGGACAGGGACACTGAAGCTTTCTTT,CASSKVLLRDRDTEAFF
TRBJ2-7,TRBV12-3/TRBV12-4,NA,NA,TGTGCCAGCAGTGTACAGGGCCCCAGGTACGAGCAGTACTTC,CASSVQGPRYEQYF
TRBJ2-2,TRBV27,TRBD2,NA,TGTGCCAGCACCAAATGGGCTAGCGGGACCGGGGAGCTGTTTTTT,CASTKWASGTGELFF
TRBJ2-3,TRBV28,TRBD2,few,TGTGCCATCCAACGTAGCGGGAGGGCCATAGCTACGCAGTATTTT,CAIQRSGRAIATQYF
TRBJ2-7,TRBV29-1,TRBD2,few,TGCAGCGCCTCCCCCCGACTAGCGGGAGGGGGTGAGCAGTACTTC,CSASPRLAGGGEQYF
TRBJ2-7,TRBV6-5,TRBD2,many,TGTGCCAGCAGCCCTAGCGGGAGTAACGAGCAGTACTTC,CASSPSGSNEQYF
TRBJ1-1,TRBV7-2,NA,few,TGTGCCAGCTGCAGGGATCGGAACACTGAAGCTTTCTTT,CASCRDRNTEAFF
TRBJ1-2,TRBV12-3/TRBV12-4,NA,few,TGTGCCATCGGGGGTGCAGATACTTATGGCTACACCTTC,CAIGGADTYGYTF
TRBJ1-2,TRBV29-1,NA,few,TGCAGCGTTGAGATTTATGGCTACACCTTC,CSVEIYGYTF
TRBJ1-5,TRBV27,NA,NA,TGTGCCAGCAGTTTGAGGGTCCAGCATTTT,CASSLRVQHF
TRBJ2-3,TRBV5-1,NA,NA,TGCGACAGCGGATTCATGGGAGCGCCCACAGATACGCAGTATTTT,CDSGFMGAPTDTQYF
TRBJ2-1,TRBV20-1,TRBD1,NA,TGCAGTGCATCGAACCGGGACAGGGGGCGGGATGAGCAGTTCTTC,CSASNRDRGRDEQFF
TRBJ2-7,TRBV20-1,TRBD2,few,TGCAGTGACCGGCTAGCGGGTTCCTACGAGCAGTACTTC,CSDRLAGSYEQYF
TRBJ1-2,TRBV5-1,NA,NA,TGCGCCAGCAGCTCAAATCATGGTCAGGTCAACTATGGCTACACCTTC,CASSSNHGQVNYGYTF
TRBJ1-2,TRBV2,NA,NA,TGTGCCAGCAGTGAACAGGCTAACTATGGCTACACCTTC,CASSEQANYGYTF
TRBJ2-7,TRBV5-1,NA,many,TGCGCCAGCAGCGTGACAGGAGCCTACGAGCAGTACTTC,CASSVTGAYEQYF
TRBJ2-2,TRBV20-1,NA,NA,TGCAGTGCTCCCTTGAAACGTAACACCGGGGAGCTGTTTTTT,CSAPLKRNTGELFF
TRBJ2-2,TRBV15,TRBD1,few,TGTGCCACCAGCACCCCCCAGGGGGCCCTCACCGGGGAGCTGTTTTTT,CATSTPQGALTGELFF
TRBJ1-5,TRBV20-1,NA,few,TGCAGTGCCAAAAGTAGCAATCAGCCCCAGCATTTT,CSAKSSNQPQHF
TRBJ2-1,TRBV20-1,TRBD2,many,TGCAGTGCTAGAGATCTTATTTCGGGGGGCTCCTACAATGAGCAGTTCTTC,CSARDLISGGSYNEQFF